The source of this TCR beta chain is a study of spatial heterogeneity in lung cancer. Turning to the study itself: Raw reads contained each unique TCR and UMI combination more than ten times on average.

Study-level results: Mutation counts in tumors were tracked by counts of expanded intratumoral alpha and beta TCRs. Among tumor T cells, estimated coverage was about 7% for alpha chains and 12% to 15% for beta chains.

Time point here: sample taken at primary tumor resection. The study sequenced unsorted whole RNA from tumor, nontumor lung or frozen PBMC. CDR3 length equals 15 residues. CDR1 and CDR2 (germline): MDHEN, SYDVKM. V lost 6 bases to trimming and J lost 0 bases; unmatched junction nucleotides: 5. TCRdb itself ran the 5' RACE reads through MiXCR, one entry per CDR3 protein. Seen here are around 8,100 distinct CDR3 sequences, approximately 12% observed once, and the top ten hold about 11%. This clonotype was seen a single time. Its antigen remains unknown. This beta chain is a stray sequence in a library constructed for alpha chains; its clone size is not meaningful.

The sequencing used lung tumor tissue, collected at surgery. The clonotype was recovered from a male donor with early-stage non-small cell lung cancer. The chain uses TRBV28 and TRBJ2-3; 8 positions agree with TRBD1. The CDR3, as DNA: TGTGCCAGCAGAGCCACAGGGGGGAGCACAGATACGCAGTATTTT. It is translated as CASRATGGSTDTQYF.